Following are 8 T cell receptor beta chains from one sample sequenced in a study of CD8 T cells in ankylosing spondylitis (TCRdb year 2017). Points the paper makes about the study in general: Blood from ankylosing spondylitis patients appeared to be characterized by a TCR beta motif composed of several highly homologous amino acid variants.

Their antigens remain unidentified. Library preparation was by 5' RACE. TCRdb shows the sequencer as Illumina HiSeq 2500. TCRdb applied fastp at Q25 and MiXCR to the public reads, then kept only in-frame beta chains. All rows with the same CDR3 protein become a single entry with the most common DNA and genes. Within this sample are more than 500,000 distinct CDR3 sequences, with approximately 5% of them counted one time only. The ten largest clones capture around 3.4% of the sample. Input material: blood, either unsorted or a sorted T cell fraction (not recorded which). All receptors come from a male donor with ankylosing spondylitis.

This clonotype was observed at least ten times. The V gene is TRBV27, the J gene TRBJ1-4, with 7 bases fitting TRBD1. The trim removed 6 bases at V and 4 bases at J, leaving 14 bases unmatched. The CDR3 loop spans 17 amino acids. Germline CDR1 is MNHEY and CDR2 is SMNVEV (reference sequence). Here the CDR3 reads CASRGRLQGPGNEKLFF. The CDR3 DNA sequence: TGTGCCAGCAGAGGGAGACTACAGGGGCCGGGTAATGAAAAACTGTTTTTT.

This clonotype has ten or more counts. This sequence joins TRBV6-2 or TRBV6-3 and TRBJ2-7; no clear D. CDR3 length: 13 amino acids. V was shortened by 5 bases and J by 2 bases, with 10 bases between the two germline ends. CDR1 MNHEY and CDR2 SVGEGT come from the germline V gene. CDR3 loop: CASSQPATYEQYF. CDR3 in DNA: TGTGCCAGCAGTCAACCGGCGACCTACGAGCAGTACTTC.

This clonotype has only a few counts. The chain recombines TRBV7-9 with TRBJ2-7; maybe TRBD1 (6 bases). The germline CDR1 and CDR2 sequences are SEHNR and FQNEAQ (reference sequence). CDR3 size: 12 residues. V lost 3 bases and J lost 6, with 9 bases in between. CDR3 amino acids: CASSFGQIEQYF. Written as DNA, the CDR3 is TGTGCCAGCAGCTTTGGACAGATCGAGCAGTACTTC.

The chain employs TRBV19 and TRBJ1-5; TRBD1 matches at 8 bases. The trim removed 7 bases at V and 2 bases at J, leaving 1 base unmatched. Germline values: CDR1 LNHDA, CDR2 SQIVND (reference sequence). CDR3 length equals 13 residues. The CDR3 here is CASMGQGNQPQHF. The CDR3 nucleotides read TGTGCCAGTATGGGACAGGGCAATCAGCCCCAGCATTTT.

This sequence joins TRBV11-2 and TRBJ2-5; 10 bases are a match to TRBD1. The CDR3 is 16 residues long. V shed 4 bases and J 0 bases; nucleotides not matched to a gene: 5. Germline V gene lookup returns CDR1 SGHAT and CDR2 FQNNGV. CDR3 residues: CASSSTGGWYQETQYF. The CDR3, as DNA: TGTGCCAGCAGCTCGACAGGGGGCTGGTACCAAGAGACCCAGTACTTC.

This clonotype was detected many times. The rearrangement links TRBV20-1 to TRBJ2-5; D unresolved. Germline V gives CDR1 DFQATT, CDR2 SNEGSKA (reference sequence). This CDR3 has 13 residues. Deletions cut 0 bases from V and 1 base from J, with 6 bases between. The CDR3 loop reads CSARDIFQETQYF. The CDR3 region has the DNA TGCAGTGCTAGAGATATCTTCCAAGAGACCCAGTACTTC.

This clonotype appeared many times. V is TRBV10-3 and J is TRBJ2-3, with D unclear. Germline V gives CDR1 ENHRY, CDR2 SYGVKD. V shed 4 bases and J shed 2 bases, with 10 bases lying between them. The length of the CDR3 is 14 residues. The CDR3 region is CAISVQIDTDTQYF. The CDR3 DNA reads TGTGCCATCAGTGTCCAAATCGACACAGATACGCAGTATTTT.

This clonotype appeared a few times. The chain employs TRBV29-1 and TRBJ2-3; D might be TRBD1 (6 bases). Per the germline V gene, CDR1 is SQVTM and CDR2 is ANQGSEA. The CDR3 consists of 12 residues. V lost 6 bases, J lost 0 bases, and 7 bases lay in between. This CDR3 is CSVGASTDTQYF. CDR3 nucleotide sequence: TGCAGCGTGGGGGCTAGCACAGATACGCAGTATTTT.